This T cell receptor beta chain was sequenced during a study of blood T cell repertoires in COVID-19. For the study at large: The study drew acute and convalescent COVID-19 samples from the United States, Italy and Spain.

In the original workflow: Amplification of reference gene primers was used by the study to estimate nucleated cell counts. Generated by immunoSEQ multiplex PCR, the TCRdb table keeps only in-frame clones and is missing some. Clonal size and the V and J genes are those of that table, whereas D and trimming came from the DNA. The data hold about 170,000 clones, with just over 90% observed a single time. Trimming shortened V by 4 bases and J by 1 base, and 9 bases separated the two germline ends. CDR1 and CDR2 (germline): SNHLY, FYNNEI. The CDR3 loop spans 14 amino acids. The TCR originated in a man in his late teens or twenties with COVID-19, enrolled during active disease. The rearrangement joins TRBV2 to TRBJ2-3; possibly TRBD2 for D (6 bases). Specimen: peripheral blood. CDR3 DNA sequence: TGTGCCAGCAGTGGTGGCGGGGGCACAGATACGCAGTATTTT. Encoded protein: CASSGGGGTDTQYF.